This T cell receptor beta chain stems from a study of blood T cell repertoires in COVID-19. Study-level background: Sites across the United States, Italy and Spain contributed samples from acute and convalescent COVID-19. Nucleic acid was either cDNA or gDNA, and it came from T cells, B-cell-depleted T cells, or PBMCs.

In germline, CDR1 is SGHNT, CDR2 YYREEE (reference sequence). Trimming took 3 bases from V and 2 from J; bases not matched to a gene: 5. The CDR3 length is 15 residues. Original handling: Estimated nucleated cell counts came from reference gene primer amplification. The assay was immunoSEQ multiplex PCR, and TCRdb's table has in-frame clones only and misses some. That table gives V, J and clone size, and the DNA gave D and trimming. The repertoire includes tens of thousands of clones, around 86% of them detected once, and 4.5% to 5% sits in the top ten. The origin of this receptor is an elderly woman with acute or convalescent COVID-19. V is TRBV5-4 and J is TRBJ1-5; 7 bases are a match to TRBD1. The sample consisted of peripheral blood. The CDR3 protein is CASSSGGTGNQPQHF. CDR3 nucleotides: TGTGCCAGCAGCTCGGGCGGGACAGGCAATCAGCCCCAGCATTTT.